This T cell receptor beta chain stems from a study of early T cells in non-severe SARS-CoV-2 infection. In the study overall: RNA in bulk from unsorted whole blood was sequenced, and chains were unpaired. Findings and caveats of the study: VDJdb matches were skewed toward anti-spike CD8 T cell responses.

This clonotype has only a few counts. Antigen specificity is unknown. Each cDNA molecule carried a unique molecular identifier. TCRdb redid the calling of the 5' RACE reads with MiXCR, one entry per CDR3 protein. The sample records fewer than 75,000 distinct CDR3 sequences, less than 20% being singletons. V lost 1 base and J lost 2, with 9 bases in between. The CDR3 sequence is 13 residues long. The germline gives CDR1 SQVTM, CDR2 ANQGSEA. The rearrangement uses TRBV29-1 and TRBJ2-7; D is uncertain. The sequence was obtained from an adult who was a healthcare worker with PCR-confirmed SARS-CoV-2 infection or an uninfected control (not recorded which). Sequences were derived from whole blood, sampled at baseline. Here the CDR3 DNA reads TGCAGCGTTGAAGGTAGCTACCCCTACGAGCAGTACTTC. Translation: CSVEGSYPYEQYF.